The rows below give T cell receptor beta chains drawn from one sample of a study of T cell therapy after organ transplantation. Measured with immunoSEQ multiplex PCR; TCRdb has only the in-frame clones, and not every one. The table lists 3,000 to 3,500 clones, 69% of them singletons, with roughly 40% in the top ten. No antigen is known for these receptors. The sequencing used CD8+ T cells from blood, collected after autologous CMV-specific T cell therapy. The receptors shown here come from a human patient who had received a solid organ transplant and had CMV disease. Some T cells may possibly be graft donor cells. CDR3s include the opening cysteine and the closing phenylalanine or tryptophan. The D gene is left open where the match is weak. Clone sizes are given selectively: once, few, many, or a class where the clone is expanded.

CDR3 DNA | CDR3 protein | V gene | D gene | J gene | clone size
TGTGCGGCCTCGGAGAACACTGAAGCTTTCTTT | CAASENTEAFF | TRBV30 | - | TRBJ1-1 | -
TGTGCCAGCAGTTTGTATCAGGGGACTAATGAAAAACTGTTTTTT | CASSLYQGTNEKLFF | TRBV27 | - | TRBJ1-4 | -
TGTGCCAGCAGTTTATCAGGAAGTATGGGCCTGTTTTTT | CASSLSGSMGLFF | TRBV27 | - | TRBJ1-4 | few
TGTGCCAGTAGTATCGGGCACAATGAGCAGTTCTTC | CASSIGHNEQFF | TRBV19 | - | TRBJ2-1 | -
TGTGCCAGCAGCTTAGGACTCAAAAGCTCCTACGAGCAGTACTTC | CASSLGLKSSYEQYF | TRBV13 | - | TRBJ2-7 | once
TGTGCCAGCAGCCCAGAGGGGGGCGGAGGAACTGAAGCTTTCTTT | CASSPEGGGGTEAFF | TRBV9 | - | TRBJ1-1 | medium-sized
TGTGCTAGTGGTCTCTGGGCCAGGTTGGAGACCCAGTACTTC | CASGLWARLETQYF | TRBV12-5 | - | TRBJ2-5 | -
TGTGCCAGCAGTGAAGCGCTTCTTAGGCAGGGGTTAGACTCCACCGGGGAGCTGTTTTTT | CASSEALLRQGLDSTGELFF | TRBV6-1 | - | TRBJ2-2 | -
TGTGCCAGTAGTTCAGGCAGGGACTTTTTCTCTGGGGCCAACGTCCTGACTTTC | CASSSGRDFFSGANVLTF | TRBV19 | - | TRBJ2-6 | -
TGTGCCAGCAGTGGGGGGACAGGGCGCTCCTACGAGCAGTACTTC | CASSGGTGRSYEQYF | TRBV2 | TRBD1 | TRBJ2-7 | -
TGTGCCAGCACGCGAATCGGGGCAGAGAACACCGGGGAGCTGTTTTTT | CASTRIGAENTGELFF | TRBV2 | - | TRBJ2-2 | -
TGTGCCAGCAGTTGCTCAGGGGGAGGGAAGACCCAGTACTTC | CASSCSGGGKTQYF | TRBV6-6 | - | TRBJ2-5 | -
TGTGCCAGCAGTCCTAAACTAGAAACCTACAATGAGCAGTTCTTC | CASSPKLETYNEQFF | TRBV6-5 | - | TRBJ2-1 | -
TGTGCCAGCAGCCGGGAGTCCTCACAAAGTCGGGCCAACGTCCTGACTTTC | CASSRESSQSRANVLTF | TRBV7-4 | - | TRBJ2-6 | -
TGCGCCAGCAGCTTGGCGGCTGACAGTATAGAGCAGTACTTC | CASSLAADSIEQYF | TRBV5-1 | - | TRBJ2-7 | -
TGTGCCAGCAGCCACGACCAAGGTCTCTATGGCTACACCTTC | CASSHDQGLYGYTF | TRBV7-9 | - | TRBJ1-2 | -
TGCGCCAGCAGCTTGCCGTGGGGGAGGGCCGGCGAGACCCAGTACTTC | CASSLPWGRAGETQYF | TRBV5-1 | TRBD2 | TRBJ2-5 | -
TGTGCCAGCAGCCAAGGGACAGGCCTTTTTGGCTACACCTTC | CASSQGTGLFGYTF | TRBV4-2 | TRBD1 | TRBJ1-2 | few
TGTGCCAGCGCCGGGACGGGCGGCACTGAAGCTTTCTTT | CASAGTGGTEAFF | TRBV27 | - | TRBJ1-1 | few
TGTGCCAGCAGTTTATCGATCGGACTATCCCTCATAGAGCAGTTCTTC | CASSLSIGLSLIEQFF | TRBV27 | - | TRBJ2-1 | -
TGTGCCAGCAACTTGGTAGCGGGGGACTACAATGAGCAGTTCTTC | CASNLVAGDYNEQFF | TRBV7-9 | TRBD2 | TRBJ2-1 | -
TGTGCCAGCAGCGTAGGGGGAGGCCTGGCGGGAAACACCATATATTTT | CASSVGGGLAGNTIYF | TRBV9 | - | TRBJ1-3 | -
TGTGCCAGCAGCTTAGGGACTAGCGGTTCGGGTGAGCAGTTCTTC | CASSLGTSGSGEQFF | TRBV7-9 | TRBD2 | TRBJ2-1 | once
TGTGCCACCCAGGGGGGGGCTGAAGCTTTCTTT | CATQGGAEAFF | TRBV19 | TRBD1 | TRBJ1-1 | -
TGCGCCAGTGGGGACAGGACGAACACCGGGGAGCTGTTTTTT | CASGDRTNTGELFF | TRBV4-1 | TRBD1 | TRBJ2-2 | -
TGTGCCATCAGTGAGTCGACAGGGAGCGGGAAAGACAATGAGCAGTTCTTC | CAISESTGSGKDNEQFF | TRBV10-3 | - | TRBJ2-1 | -
TGTGCCAGCAGCAAATCTGAAACAACCCTAACCCCCGCCGAAGTATTGGCGGAAAACATTCAGTACTTC | CASSKSETTLTPAEVLAENIQYF | TRBV21-1 | - | TRBJ2-4 | -
TGTGCCAGCAGTGCAGAGCCTTGGGATGAGCAGTTCTTC | CASSAEPWDEQFF | TRBV7-8 | - | TRBJ2-1 | -
TGTGCCAGCAGTTTAGGCAGGACCTACGAGCAGTACTTC | CASSLGRTYEQYF | TRBV27 | - | TRBJ2-7 | -
TGCGCCAGCAGTGCCGGAGGGACTAGGGGAACAGATACGCAGTATTTT | CASSAGGTRGTDTQYF | TRBV10-1 | TRBD2 | TRBJ2-3 | -
TGTGCCAGTAGTGGAACTAGCGATTACAATGAGCAGTTCTTC | CASSGTSDYNEQFF | TRBV19 | TRBD2 | TRBJ2-1 | -
TGTGCCAGCATAGGGAAGAGCAATGAGCAGTTCTTC | CASIGKSNEQFF | TRBV7-7 | - | TRBJ2-1 | -
TGCAGCGTTGAAGATCCCACTAGCGGGAAAAATGAGCAGTTCTTC | CSVEDPTSGKNEQFF | TRBV29-1 | TRBD2 | TRBJ2-1 | -
TGCGCCAGCAGCCAAGGGGCAGGGGGACAGCCCCAGCATTTT | CASSQGAGGQPQHF | TRBV4-3 | TRBD1 | TRBJ1-5 | few
TGTGCCAGCAGCCACCCGGGACAGGGGGCCCCAGATACGCAGTATTTT | CASSHPGQGAPDTQYF | TRBV11-2 | TRBD1 | TRBJ2-3 | -
TGTGCCACCAGGGTCGCGTACGAGCAGTACTTC | CATRVAYEQYF | TRBV6-5 | - | TRBJ2-7 | -
TGTGCCAGCGGGGAGGGGACTGAAGCTTTCTTT | CASGEGTEAFF | TRBV6-5 | - | TRBJ1-1 | once
TGTGCCAGCAGCTTAGGGGCAGGCTCTGAAGCTTTCTTT | CASSLGAGSEAFF | TRBV11-2 | - | TRBJ1-1 | -
TGTGCCAGCAGTTTCGGGAGCAGGGGCCAAGAGACCCAGTACTTC | CASSFGSRGQETQYF | TRBV28 | - | TRBJ2-5 | -
TGTGCCAGCATCGACGGACTAGCGGGAGACCCCGGGGAGCTGTTTTTT | CASIDGLAGDPGELFF | TRBV7-9 | TRBD2 | TRBJ2-2 | -
TGTGCCAGCAGTTTATATGGCAGCATCTACATGAACACTGAAGCTTTCTTT | CASSLYGSIYMNTEAFF | TRBV27 | - | TRBJ1-1 | -
TGTGCCAGCAGCCCGGAGTCTAGCGGTACGTACGAGCAGTACTTC | CASSPESSGTYEQYF | TRBV7-9 | TRBD2 | TRBJ2-7 | -
TGTGCTAGTGGCGAAGGATACTTCATCTACGAGCAGTACTTC | CASGEGYFIYEQYF | TRBV12-5 | - | TRBJ2-7 | -
TGCGCCAGCAGCCAAGATACGGCCTATAGCAATCAGCCCCAGCATTTT | CASSQDTAYSNQPQHF | TRBV4-1 | - | TRBJ1-5 | few
TGTGCCAGCAGCATAGGGACAGGGCTAACCTACGAGCAGTACTTC | CASSIGTGLTYEQYF | TRBV6-5 | TRBD1 | TRBJ2-7 | -
TGTGCCAGCAAAACAGCAGACCAAGAGACCCAGTACTTC | CASKTADQETQYF | TRBV5-5 | - | TRBJ2-5 | -
TGTGCCAGCAGCTTAGCGGGGGGAGGGGTTGGTGAAGCTTTCTTT | CASSLAGGGVGEAFF | TRBV11-2 | - | TRBJ1-1 | -
TGTGCCAGCAGCCCCGGGGACGGAGGCCAAGAGACCCAGTACTTC | CASSPGDGGQETQYF | TRBV5-4 | - | TRBJ2-5 | -
TGCGCCAGCAGCCAAGTTGCAGGCATGAACACTGAAGCTTTCTTT | CASSQVAGMNTEAFF | TRBV4-1 | - | TRBJ1-1 | -
TGTGCCAGCAGCTCGATATCTGGGGTATCCGGGGAGCTGTTTTTT | CASSSISGVSGELFF | TRBV7-9 | - | TRBJ2-2 | large
TGTGCCAGCAGCTTAGTTTTCGGGACAGGGCGATCCTACAATGAGCAGTTCTTC | CASSLVFGTGRSYNEQFF | TRBV11-1 | TRBD1 | TRBJ2-1 | -
TGTGCCAGCAGCCATGACCAGGGGTACAATGAGCAGTTCTTC | CASSHDQGYNEQFF | TRBV7-9 | - | TRBJ2-1 | -